The next 25 T cell receptor beta chains were all read from a single sample in a study of cytomegalovirus exposure and HLA in healthy donors. Use of 60 Vbeta and 13 Jbeta primers characterized the PCR. Measured with immunoSEQ multiplex PCR; TCRdb has only the in-frame clones, and not every one. The repertoire holds approximately 170,000 clones, with 68% as singletons. Input material: PBMCs. The origin of the receptors is a middle-aged man in good health and CMV-seronegative.

V gene TRBV18 combines with J gene TRBJ1-4, with D tentatively TRBD1 (6 bases). Trimming removed 2 bases at V and 5 bases at J, with 24 bases between. Germline loops: CDR1 KGHSH, CDR2 LQKENI. The CDR3 length is 19 residues. The CDR3 spells CASSPAGAPRVTENEKLFF. CDR3 DNA sequence: TGTGCCAGCTCACCAGCGGGGGCCCCCAGGGTCACCGAAAATGAAAAACTGTTTTTT.

The DNA for the CDR3 is TGTGCCAGCAGTTACTCGGGACAGACCTACGAGCAGTACTTC. Translating gives CASSYSGQTYEQYF. The rearrangement uses TRBV6-5 and TRBJ2-7, with 7 bases lining up with TRBD1. This CDR3 region has 14 residues. The V gene end was trimmed by 0 bases and the J gene end by 2 bases; junction bases not matched to a gene: 1. Looked up from germline, CDR1 is MNHEY and CDR2 is SVGAGI.

This clone was detected once. Mismatch with germline at one junction end may stem from a read error. Other DNA sequences in the same sample also yield this CDR3. The chain combines TRBV4-1 with TRBJ2-7; 12 bases align to TRBD1. The CDR3 is 17 amino acids. Germline V gene lookup returns CDR1 MGHRA and CDR2 YSYEKL. CDR3 DNA: TGCGCCAGCAGCTGGGGACAGGGGGCGGTTTTAGCCTATGAGCAGTACTTC. It translates to CASSWGQGAVLAYEQYF.

V gene TRBV11-2 combines with J gene TRBJ1-1; TRBD1 matches at 11 bases. The CDR3 runs to 17 residues. V dropped 5 bases and J dropped 3; count of bases not matched to a gene: 11. Germline assignment: CDR1 SGHAT and CDR2 FQNNGV. The CDR3 sequence is CASSALRPGQGDTEAFF. CDR3 DNA: TGTGCCAGCAGCGCCCTACGACCGGGACAGGGGGACACTGAAGCTTTCTTT.

The chain uses TRBV6-5 and TRBJ2-1; TRBD1 agrees at 9 bases. CDR3 length equals 13 residues. V shed 5 bases, J shed 10 bases, and the junction held 6 bases outside the gene matches. The germline V gene encodes CDR1 MNHEY and CDR2 SVGAGI. CDR3 loop: CASSRDRVGEQFF. The DNA of the CDR3 is TGTGCCAGCAGTCGGGACAGGGTGGGGGAGCAGTTCTTC.

This clone was detected a few times. V and J are TRBV27 and TRBJ1-1, with TRBD1 matching over 8 bases. Germline loops: CDR1 MNHEY, CDR2 SMNVEV (reference sequence). Trimming removed 3 bases from V and 4 bases from J; junction bases left unmatched: 4. CDR3 length: 14 residues. The CDR3 nucleotides read TGTGCCAGCAGTTTCGACAGGGGAGGCACTGAAGCTTTCTTT. It translates to CASSFDRGGTEAFF.

In this sample, this clone turned up once. In DNA, the CDR3 is TGCGCCAGCAGCTTGGGGACAGGGAGTAATTCACCCCTCCACTTT. This sequence encodes CASSLGTGSNSPLHF. V gene TRBV5-1 combines with J gene TRBJ1-6; 8 nucleotides match TRBD1. CDR1 is SGHRS and CDR2 is YFSETQ in the germline V gene. This CDR3 is built from 15 residues. After removal of 0 bases from V and 6 bases from J, the junction contained 2 bases not matched to a gene.

The rearrangement joins TRBV21-1 to TRBJ2-7; the table's D call, TRBD1, has no DNA check behind it. TRBV21-1 is flagged as a pseudogene. The CDR3 runs 14 residues. DNA of the CDR3: TGTGCCAGCAGCCCGAGACAGGGGCTAAACGAGCAGTACTTC. The encoded protein is CASSPRQGLNEQYF.

The chain links TRBV6-4 to TRBJ2-3; D possibly corresponds to TRBD1 (6 bases). Per germline, CDR1 MRHNA and CDR2 SNTAGT. The CDR3 has 15 amino acids. Deletions cut 0 bases from V and 4 bases from J, with 11 bases between. The CDR3 sequence: CASSDSQGSADTQYF. CDR3 nucleotides: TGTGCCAGCAGTGACTCACAGGGATCCGCAGATACGCAGTATTTT.

The chain recombines TRBV5-1 with TRBJ2-3, with TRBD2 matching over 7 bases. Germline CDR1 reads SGHRS; CDR2 reads YFSETQ. The CDR3 has 16 residues. V lost 3 bases, J lost 2 bases, and 9 bases stayed unmatched. The CDR3: CASSWGGLPDTDTQYF. CDR3 bases: TGCGCCAGCAGCTGGGGGGGACTACCTGACACAGATACGCAGTATTTT.

The table lists this clone with a few counts. This chain joins TRBV28 and TRBJ1-1; tentatively, D is TRBD1 (5 bases). Trimming shortened V by 4 bases and J by 0 bases, and 18 bases separated the two germline ends. The germline V gene encodes CDR1 MDHEN and CDR2 SYDVKM. CDR3 length equals 17 residues. In DNA, the CDR3 is TGTGCCAGCAGTTCTTATCTTCAATTGACAGTGAACACTGAAGCTTTCTTT. It is translated as CASSSYLQLTVNTEAFF.

This chain's CDR3 is CASSVASGGYEQYF. CDR3 DNA sequence: TGTGCCAGCAGCGTAGCTAGCGGGGGCTACGAGCAGTACTTC. This chain uses TRBV9 with TRBJ2-7, with 10 nucleotides matching TRBD2. The germline V gene has CDR1 SGDLS and CDR2 YYNGEE. The CDR3 is 14 amino acids. V lost 0 bases and J lost 3; bases outside the gene matches: 0.

This sequence joins TRBV6-6 and TRBJ1-1, with 7 nucleotides matching TRBD1. The CDR3 is 15 amino acids. Trimming removed 7 bases from V and 0 bases from J; junction bases left unmatched: 8. Germline V gives CDR1 MNHNY, CDR2 SVGAGI (reference sequence). DNA of the CDR3: TGTGCCAGCATCAGGGACAGCCTTTTGAACACTGAAGCTTTCTTT. Its protein is CASIRDSLLNTEAFF.

The chain carries TRBV6-6 and TRBJ1-2; TRBD1 agrees at 11 bases. Per germline, CDR1 MNHNY and CDR2 SVGAGI (reference sequence). The CDR3 is made up of 14 amino acids. Trimming cost V 5 bases and J 8 bases; bases outside gene matches: 7. In DNA, the CDR3 is TGTGCCAGCAGTCCGGACAGGGGGCGAGGAGGCTACACCTTC. The encoded protein is CASSPDRGRGGYTF.

The chain employs TRBV28 and TRBJ1-3, with D unclear. The CDR3 consists of 16 residues. Per germline, CDR1 MDHEN and CDR2 SYDVKM. Trimming left V 3 bases short and J 5 bases short, with 17 bases between. The CDR3 loop is CASSLDGRASRNTIYF. The CDR3 nucleotides are TGTGCCAGCAGTTTGGACGGGAGGGCCAGCCGAAACACCATATATTTT. Supplemented by reference TRBV28 and TRBJ1-3, the full variable domain reads DVKVTQSSRYLVKRTGEKVFLECVQDMDHENMFWYRQDPGLGLRLIYFSYDVKMKEKGDIPEGYSVSREKKERFSLILESASTNQTSMYLCASSLDGRASRNTIYFGEGSWLTVV.

The V call is TRBV19, the J call TRBJ2-1; 7 nucleotides align to TRBD1. J lost 1 base, V lost 8 bases, and 11 bases had no gene match. Germline CDR1 and CDR2: LNHDA and SQIVND (reference sequence). This CDR3 region has 16 residues. CDR3: CASRFSQGVSYNEQFF. CDR3 in DNA: TGTGCCAGTCGTTTTTCGCAGGGGGTGTCCTACAATGAGCAGTTCTTC. Combining the CDR3 with reference TRBV19 and TRBJ2-1 gives the whole variable domain DGGITQSPKYLFRKEGQNVTLSCEQNLNHDAMYWYRQDPGQGLRLIYYSQIVNDFQKGDIAEGYSVSREKKESFPLTVTSAQKNPTAFYLCASRFSQGVSYNEQFFGPGTRLTVL.

This clone was counted between two and nine times. CDR3 in amino acids: CASRTGSSYNSPLHF. CDR3 nucleotide sequence: TGTGCCAGCAGGACAGGGAGCTCCTATAATTCACCCCTCCACTTT. J is TRBJ1-6 and V is TRBV2, with 7 bases matching TRBD1. After removal of 6 bases from V and 0 bases from J, the junction contained 2 bases not matched to a gene. CDR1 is SNHLY, CDR2 FYNNEI, per germline. CDR3 length equals 15 residues.

This chain uses TRBV11-2 with TRBJ2-3; TRBD2 matches 10 bases. CDR3 size: 16 residues. V lost 5 bases and J lost 4; bases outside the gene matches: 9. Germline V CDR1 and CDR2: SGHAT, FQNNGV. The CDR3 protein is CASSLLTSGAPDTQYF. CDR3 DNA: TGTGCCAGCAGCCTCCTAACTAGCGGGGCGCCAGATACGCAGTATTTT.

The CDR3 here is CASSGQGSYNEQFF. The CDR3 region has the DNA TGTGCCAGTTCCGGACAGGGCTCCTACAATGAGCAGTTCTTC. The J gene is TRBJ2-1, the V gene TRBV7-2; 8 positions agree with TRBD1. In germline, CDR1 is SGHTA, CDR2 FQGNSA. There are 14 residues in the CDR3. V lost 9 bases, J lost 0 bases, and 4 bases stayed unmatched.

This clone came up a few times. This sequence joins TRBV5-1 and TRBJ1-1; TRBD1 matches 12 bases. The CDR3 extends over 16 amino acids. The V and J ends lost 1 base and 4 bases, in that order; junction bases with no gene match: 5. CDR1 SGHRS and CDR2 YFSETQ come from the germline V gene. CDR3 nucleotides: TGCGCCAGCAGCTTGAAGGGGACAGGGGGCGGCACTGAAGCTTTCTTT. Translation gives CASSLKGTGGGTEAFF.

The J gene is TRBJ2-7, the V gene TRBV6-5, with D tentatively TRBD2 (7 bases). V dropped 7 bases and J dropped 3 bases, with 13 bases sitting between them. The length of the CDR3 is 13 residues. Germline CDR1 reads MNHEY; CDR2 reads SVGAGI. CDR3 sequence reads: CASKAGALYEQYF. The CDR3 nucleotides are TGTGCCAGCAAGGCGGGGGCCCTCTACGAGCAGTACTTC.

The chain couples TRBV6-1 to TRBJ2-1; maybe TRBD1 (6 bases). Deletions cut 5 bases from V and 1 base from J, with 12 bases between. This CDR3 is 15 amino acids long. Germline V gene data show CDR1 as MNHNS and CDR2 as SASEGT. CDR3: CASSPDSISYNEQFF. CDR3 DNA sequence: TGTGCCAGCAGTCCGGACAGTATTTCCTACAATGAGCAGTTCTTC.

The CDR3: CASSIAGNEQYF. The DNA of the CDR3 is TGTGCCAGTAGTATAGCGGGTAACGAGCAGTACTTC. This chain joins TRBV19 and TRBJ2-7, with D unresolved. Per the germline V gene, CDR1 is LNHDA and CDR2 is SQIVND (reference sequence). Trimming took 1 base from V and 5 from J, leaving 6 bases between them. CDR3 size: 12 residues.

A single count supports this clone. The chain recombines TRBV19 with TRBJ1-2, with 7 bases matching TRBD1. From germline, CDR1 is LNHDA and CDR2 SQIVND (reference sequence). J was trimmed by 3 bases and V by 6 bases; bases with no gene match: 4. The CDR3 is made up of 13 amino acids. The CDR3 sequence: CASSPQGDYGYTF. CDR3 bases: TGTGCCAGTAGCCCGCAGGGGGACTATGGCTACACCTTC.

The rearrangement links TRBV6-5 to TRBJ2-7, with 11 bases aligning to TRBD2. V shed 2 bases, J shed 3 bases, and the junction held 3 bases outside the gene matches. Germline-derived CDR1 and CDR2 are MNHEY and SVGAGI. CDR3 length equals 15 residues. The CDR3 sequence: CASSYGGTSGYEQYF. CDR3 nucleotides: TGTGCCAGCAGTTACGGTGGGACTAGCGGCTACGAGCAGTACTTC.